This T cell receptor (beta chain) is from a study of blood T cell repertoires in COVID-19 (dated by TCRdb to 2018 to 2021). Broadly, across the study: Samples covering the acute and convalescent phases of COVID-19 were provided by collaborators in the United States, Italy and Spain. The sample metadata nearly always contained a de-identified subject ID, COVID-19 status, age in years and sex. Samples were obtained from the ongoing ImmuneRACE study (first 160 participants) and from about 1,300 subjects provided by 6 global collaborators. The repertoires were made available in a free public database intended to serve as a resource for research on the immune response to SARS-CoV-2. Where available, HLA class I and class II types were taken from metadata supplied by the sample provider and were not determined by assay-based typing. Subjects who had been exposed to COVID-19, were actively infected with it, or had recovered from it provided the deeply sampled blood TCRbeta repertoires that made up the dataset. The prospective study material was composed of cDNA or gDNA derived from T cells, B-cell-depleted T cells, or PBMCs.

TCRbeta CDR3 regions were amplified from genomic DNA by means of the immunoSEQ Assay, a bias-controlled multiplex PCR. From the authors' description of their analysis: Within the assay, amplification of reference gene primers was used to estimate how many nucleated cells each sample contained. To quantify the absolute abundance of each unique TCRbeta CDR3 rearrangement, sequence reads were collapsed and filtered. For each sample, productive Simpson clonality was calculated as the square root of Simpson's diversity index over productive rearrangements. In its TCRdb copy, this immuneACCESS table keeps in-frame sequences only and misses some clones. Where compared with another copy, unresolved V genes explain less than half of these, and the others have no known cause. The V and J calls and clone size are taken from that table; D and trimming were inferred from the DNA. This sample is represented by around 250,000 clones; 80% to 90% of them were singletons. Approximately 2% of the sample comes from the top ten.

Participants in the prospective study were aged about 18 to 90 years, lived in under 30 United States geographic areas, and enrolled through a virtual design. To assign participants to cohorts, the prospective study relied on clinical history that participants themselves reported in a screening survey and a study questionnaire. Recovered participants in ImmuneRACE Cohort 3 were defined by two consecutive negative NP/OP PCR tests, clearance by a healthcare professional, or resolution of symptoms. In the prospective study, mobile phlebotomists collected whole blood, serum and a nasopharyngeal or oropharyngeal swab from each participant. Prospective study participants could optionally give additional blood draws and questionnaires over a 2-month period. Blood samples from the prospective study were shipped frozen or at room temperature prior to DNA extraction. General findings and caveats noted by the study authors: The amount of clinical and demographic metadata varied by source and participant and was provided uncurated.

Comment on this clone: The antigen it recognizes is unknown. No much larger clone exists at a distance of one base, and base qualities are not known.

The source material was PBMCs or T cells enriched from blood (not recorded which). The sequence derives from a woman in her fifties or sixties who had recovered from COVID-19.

Here is the DNA: TGTGCCAGCAGGTCGGACACGTGGGATACGCAGTATTTT. Its protein is CASRSDTWDTQYF. The chain was built from TRBV6-5 and TRBJ2-3; the D region possibly corresponds to TRBD1 (5 bases align). V sheds 6 bases and J sheds 6 bases, leaving 13 bases between their ends. The germline V gene gives CDR1 as MNHEY and CDR2 as SVGAGI. The CDR3 numbers 13 residues from cysteine through phenylalanine. The kept DNA is CDR3 alone, 39 bases in frame from the first base.